One sample yielded the 28 T cell receptor beta chains listed below, sequenced in a study of blood T cell repertoires in COVID-19. TCRdb's copy holds only in-frame clones and misses some; the assay was immunoSEQ multiplex PCR. The sample holds more than 150,000 clones, 60% to 80% seen once. The sequenced sample consisted of PBMCs or T cells enriched from blood (not recorded which). These receptors were collected from a man aged 55 to 69 who had been exposed to COVID-19.

The rearrangement links TRBV9 to TRBJ2-1, with 9 bases aligning to TRBD2. V was clipped by 7 bases and J by 0 bases; unmatched bases: 5. Germline assignment: CDR1 SGDLS and CDR2 YYNGEE. This CDR3 has 15 residues. For the CDR3, the DNA is TGTGCCAGCGATAGCGGGAGAGGCTCCTACAATGAGCAGTTCTTC. Protein sequence: CASDSGRGSYNEQFF.

CDR3 sequence: CASRRMTGGNPYNEQFF. The CDR3 region has the DNA TGTGCCAGCAGGCGAATGACAGGGGGTAACCCCTACAATGAGCAGTTCTTC. J is TRBJ2-1 and V is TRBV6-6; 9 bases agree with TRBD1. With V trimmed by 6 bases and J by 2 bases, 11 bases remained unmatched. Germline loops: CDR1 MNHNY, CDR2 SVGAGI (reference sequence). CDR3 length: 17 amino acids.

The genes are TRBV29-1 and TRBJ2-1; 9 positions agree with TRBD1. Germline lookup yields CDR1 SQVTM and CDR2 ANQGSEA. The CDR3 is 13 amino acids. V lost 6 bases and J lost 3; bases outside the gene matches: 3. This chain's CDR3 is CSVAGQGYNEQFF. CDR3 bases: TGCAGCGTCGCGGGACAGGGCTACAATGAGCAGTTCTTC.

J is TRBJ1-6 and V is TRBV30; 7 bases are a match to TRBD1. Germline V gene lookup returns CDR1 GTSNPN and CDR2 SVGIG (reference sequence). CDR3 length: 13 amino acids. Losses at the gene ends were 5 bases for V and 5 bases for J; bases not matched to a gene: 3. CDR3 sequence (DNA): TGTGCCTGGGCCGGGACAGATAATTCACCCCTCCACTTT. Protein product: CAWAGTDNSPLHF.

The genes are TRBV7-2 and TRBJ2-3, with D hard to call. Trimming shortened V by 1 base and J by 0 bases, and 8 bases separated the two germline ends. Germline CDR1 reads SGHTA; CDR2 reads FQGNSA. The CDR3 is 15 amino acids. In DNA form, the CDR3 reads TGTGCCAGCAGCTTAGTGGCGACTAGCACAGATACGCAGTATTTT. Amino acid sequence: CASSLVATSTDTQYF.

CDR3 sequence (DNA): TGTGCCAGCAGCTCCAGGGGCCCTGGGGCCAACGTCCTGACTTTC. Residues: CASSSRGPGANVLTF. This rearrangement joins TRBV7-2 to TRBJ2-6; a weak D match, TRBD1 (6 bases). From germline, CDR1 is SGHTA and CDR2 FQGNSA. CDR3 length: 15 amino acids. V was trimmed by 4 bases and J by 2 bases, leaving 9 bases between them.

The chain combines TRBV5-6 with TRBJ1-4, with 8 bases fitting TRBD1. J gave up 7 bases and V 0 bases, and 11 bases lay outside the gene matches. The CDR3 has 17 residues. The germline gives CDR1 SGHDT, CDR2 YYEEEE. CDR3 sequence (DNA): TGTGCCAGCAGCTTGGCAACCTCACAGGGGGAGATTGAAAAACTGTTTTTT. Translating gives CASSLATSQGEIEKLFF.

The CDR3, as DNA: TGTGCCAGCAGTCACAGACAGACCCCCTACGAGCAGTACTTC. Its translation: CASSHRQTPYEQYF. This chain links TRBV28 with TRBJ2-7; a possible D gene is TRBD1 (5 bases). The V end lost 5 bases, the J end lost 2 bases, and 13 bases lay between the germline ends. The CDR3 consists of 14 residues. The germline V gene has CDR1 MDHEN and CDR2 SYDVKM.

The chain combines TRBV13 with TRBJ2-7; 7 nucleotides match TRBD1. With V trimmed by 4 bases and J by 0 bases, 6 bases remained unmatched. The CDR3 length is 15 residues. CDR1 PRHDT and CDR2 FYEKMQ come from the germline V gene (reference sequence). The CDR3 loop is CASSSRDSPSYEQYF. DNA for the CDR3: TGTGCCAGCAGCTCTCGGGACAGTCCCTCCTACGAGCAGTACTTC.

This clone was recorded only once. The rearrangement uses TRBV19 and TRBJ2-1; TRBD2 is a possible D gene (5 bases). The CDR3 consists of 16 residues. The germline CDR1 and CDR2 sequences are LNHDA and SQIVND (reference sequence). V was trimmed by 2 bases and J by 6 bases, leaving 17 bases between them. The CDR3 DNA reads TGTGCCAGTAGTATAAGCCGGGATAAAGGCGGCAATGAGCAGTTCTTC. Translated, it gives CASSISRDKGGNEQFF.

This clone was seen only once. The chain recombines TRBV19 with TRBJ2-2; 7 bases map to TRBD1. Germline trimming cut 1 base from V and 5 bases from J; bases unmatched to any gene: 7. This CDR3 is built from 16 residues. CDR1 and CDR2 from the germline V gene are LNHDA and SQIVND (reference sequence). CDR3 sequence reads: CASSIGDRARTGELFF. The CDR3 coding sequence is TGTGCCAGTAGTATAGGCGACAGGGCCAGGACCGGGGAGCTGTTTTTT.

This clone was observed a handful of times. The J gene is TRBJ1-1, the V gene TRBV28, with D perhaps matching TRBD1 (6 bases). CDR3 length: 12 amino acids. Trimming stripped 5 bases from V and 6 bases from J, with 10 bases between. The germline CDR1 and CDR2 sequences are MDHEN and SYDVKM. Written as DNA, the CDR3 is TGTGCCAGCAGTGTCGGGACACCTGAAGCTTTCTTT. Its translation: CASSVGTPEAFF.

The chain recombines TRBV9 with TRBJ2-3; TRBD2 agrees at 11 bases. Trimming took 0 bases from V and 6 from J; bases not matched to a gene: 6. Germline CDR1 reads SGDLS; CDR2 reads YYNGEE. The CDR3 contains 16 residues. CDR3 in amino acids: CASSVGGSGRADTQYF. The CDR3 nucleotides read TGTGCCAGCAGCGTAGGGGGTAGCGGGAGGGCGGATACGCAGTATTTT.

V is TRBV27 and J is TRBJ2-2; D gene ambiguous. Trimming removed 5 bases at V and 4 bases at J, with 11 bases between. The CDR3 is 14 amino acids. Germline V CDR1 and CDR2: MNHEY, SMNVEV (reference sequence). The CDR3 sequence: CASSASRSTGELFF. CDR3 sequence (DNA): TGTGCCAGCAGTGCCTCCCGTAGCACCGGGGAGCTGTTTTTT.

This rearrangement joins TRBV6-6 to TRBJ1-1; a possible D gene is TRBD1 (6 bases). The CDR3 extends over 14 amino acids. CDR1 is MNHNY and CDR2 is SVGAGI in the germline V gene (reference sequence). V lost 6 bases and J lost 0, with 11 bases in between. CDR3 region: CASSRTAMNTEAFF. The CDR3 bases are TGTGCCAGCAGCCGGACAGCTATGAACACTGAAGCTTTCTTT.

This clone was counted a few times. The rearrangement links TRBV12-3 or TRBV12-4 to TRBJ1-1; 7 bases line up with TRBD1. The CDR3 totals 13 residues. After removal of 7 bases from V and 5 bases from J, the junction contained 7 bases not matched to a gene. The CDR3 bases are TGTGCCAGCACCCCGACAGGGTGGACTGAAGCTTTCTTT. It yields the protein CASTPTGWTEAFF.

The rearrangement links TRBV2 to TRBJ1-5; 7 positions agree with TRBD1. The V segment lost 3 bases and the J segment 4 bases; nucleotides outside the gene matches: 6. The germline V gene has CDR1 SNHLY and CDR2 FYNNEI. The CDR3 totals 15 residues. CDR3 residues: CASSEGMGQNQPQHF. The CDR3, as DNA: TGTGCCAGCAGTGAGGGAATGGGACAGAATCAGCCCCAGCATTTT. Full variable domain (rest looked up from reference TRBV2 and TRBJ1-5): EPEVTQTPSHQVTQMGQEVILRCVPISNHLYFYWYRQILGQKVEFLVSFYNNEISEKSEIFDDQFSVERPDGSNFTLKIRSTKLEDSAMYFCASSEGMGQNQPQHFGDGTRLSIL.

J is TRBJ2-3 and V is TRBV11-3, with TRBD1 matching 7 bases. The V gene's germline CDR1 is SGHNT and CDR2 YENEEA. After removal of 3 bases from V and 6 bases from J, the junction contained 12 bases not matched to a gene. The CDR3 has 16 residues. The CDR3 loop reads CASSFRGGVGQDTQYF. CDR3 in DNA: TGTGCCAGCAGCTTTCGAGGGGGCGTGGGTCAGGATACGCAGTATTTT.

The chain uses TRBV11-1 and TRBJ2-3; 11 nucleotides align to TRBD2. The germline V gene has CDR1 SGHAT and CDR2 FQDESV (reference sequence). After removal of 1 base from V and 3 bases from J, the junction contained 3 bases not matched to a gene. The CDR3 has 16 amino acids. The CDR3 bases are TGTGCCAGCAGCTTAGGACTAGCGGGAAGTACAGATACGCAGTATTTT. Translation gives CASSLGLAGSTDTQYF.

The chain has TRBV19 and TRBJ2-1, with TRBD2 matching over 11 bases. The germline V gene has CDR1 LNHDA and CDR2 SQIVND (reference sequence). V lost 6 bases and J lost 2; bases outside the gene matches: 0. The CDR3 covers 14 residues. As DNA, the CDR3 is TGTGCCAGTAGGGGACTAGCGGCCTACAATGAGCAGTTCTTC. Translation: CASRGLAAYNEQFF.

V is TRBV7-9 and J is TRBJ1-2; TRBD1 aligns across 7 bases. Germline V gene data show CDR1 as SEHNR and CDR2 as FQNEAQ (reference sequence). V gave up 1 base and J gave up 2 bases; unmatched junction bases: 7. The CDR3 spans 16 residues. DNA of the CDR3: TGTGCCAGCAGCTTAGAGGGGGCGGGGCCCAACTATGGCTACACCTTC. This gives the protein CASSLEGAGPNYGYTF.

The chain uses TRBV6-6 and TRBJ2-3, with D perhaps matching TRBD1 (6 bases). The CDR3 totals 18 residues. The germline CDR1 and CDR2 sequences are MNHNY and SVGAGI (reference sequence). V lost 5 bases to trimming and J lost 1 base, with 22 bases between them. The CDR3 DNA follows: TGTGCCAGCAGTCAAAGGCCAGGGGCGACGGTCGGCACAGATACGCAGTATTTT. Encoded protein: CASSQRPGATVGTDTQYF.

This clone was detected once. V usage is TRBV7-2 and J usage is TRBJ1-3; D is unresolved. This CDR3 is 17 amino acids long. The germline CDR1 and CDR2 sequences are SGHTA and FQGNSA. The V end lost 2 bases, the J end lost 1 base, and 15 bases lay between the germline ends. In DNA form, the CDR3 reads TGTGCCAGCAGCTTAACGGTATTGGGAGGGTCTGGAAACACCATATATTTT. This codes for CASSLTVLGGSGNTIYF.

The chain recombines TRBV7-3 with TRBJ2-1; 10 nucleotides line up with TRBD2. The CDR3 covers 15 residues. The J segment lost 8 bases and the V segment lost 4 bases, leaving 8 bases of the junction unmatched. Germline V gene lookup returns CDR1 SGHTA and CDR2 FQGTGA. The CDR3 sequence: CASSYGLAEGDEQFF. CDR3 bases: TGTGCCAGCAGCTACGGACTAGCGGAGGGGGATGAGCAGTTCTTC.

The rearrangement uses TRBV9 and TRBJ1-1, with D unresolved. V dropped 0 bases and J dropped 4 bases, with 7 bases sitting between them. The CDR3 sequence is 13 residues long. Germline CDR1 SGDLS, CDR2 YYNGEE. The CDR3 region has the DNA TGTGCCAGCAGCGTAGACCAGTCCACTGAAGCTTTCTTT. It is translated as CASSVDQSTEAFF.

The chain joins TRBV19 to TRBJ2-4; 7 positions agree with TRBD1. Germline V gives CDR1 LNHDA, CDR2 SQIVND (reference sequence). CDR3 length equals 16 residues. Trimming at V came to 7 bases and at J to 0 bases, leaving 9 bases not matched to a gene. The chain's CDR3 is CASNSGQALAKNIQYF. The CDR3 coding sequence is TGTGCCAGTAATTCCGGACAGGCCTTAGCCAAAAACATTCAGTACTTC.

The V call is TRBV11-3, the J call TRBJ1-4, with 8 bases fitting TRBD1. This CDR3 spans 14 amino acids. Trimming at V came to 5 bases and at J to 7 bases, leaving 6 bases not matched to a gene. In germline, CDR1 is SGHNT, CDR2 YENEEA. CDR3 loop: CASSHRQGREKLFF. The CDR3 nucleotides are TGTGCCAGCAGCCACCGACAGGGGCGTGAAAAACTGTTTTTT.

This clone is labeled large. J is TRBJ2-1 and V is TRBV6-5; TRBD1 is a possible D gene (5 bases). Germline CDR1 MNHEY, CDR2 SVGAGI. The CDR3 contains 15 residues. Between the trimmed V and J ends, which lost 2 bases and 4 bases, there was a span of 12 bases. CDR3 sequence: CASSYMTVQYNEQFF. CDR3 in DNA: TGTGCCAGCAGTTACATGACAGTACAATACAATGAGCAGTTCTTC.